These T cell receptor beta chains were read from a single sample in a study of blood T cell repertoires in COVID-19. The repertoire was sequenced with immunoSEQ multiplex PCR; TCRdb's copy has only in-frame clones and lacks some. The sample has 100,000 to 120,000 clones; under 75% are singletons. Sequenced material: peripheral blood. The receptors originated from a woman aged 55-69 years with acute or convalescent COVID-19. CDR3s include the opening cysteine and the closing phenylalanine or tryptophan. Fields, in order: J gene, D gene, V gene, clone size, CDR3 protein, CDR3 DNA. D genes are given only for firm matches. Size is omitted from some rows. Given values are once, few, many or a class for expanded clones.

>TRBJ2-7|NA|TRBV5-6|NA
CASSRVGYEQYF
TGTGCCAGCAGCAGAGTCGGGTACGAGCAGTACTTC
>TRBJ1-3|NA|TRBV19|NA
CASSWGAGNTIYF
TGTGCCAGTAGCTGGGGGGCTGGAAACACCATATATTTT
>TRBJ1-2|NA|TRBV28|NA
CASSPGQRVSSGTF
TGTGCCAGCAGTCCCGGACAGAGAGTGTCATCCGGCACCTTC
>TRBJ2-7|NA|TRBV12-3/TRBV12-4|NA
CASSPTGSYEQYF
TGTGCCAGCAGTCCGACAGGCTCCTACGAGCAGTACTTC
>TRBJ2-2|TRBD2|TRBV7-2|NA
CASSPGLAGTGELFF
TGTGCCAGCAGCCCGGGACTAGCGGGAACCGGGGAGCTGTTTTTT
>TRBJ1-1|NA|TRBV5-5|NA
CASSPQLGRRTEAFF
TGTGCCAGCAGCCCGCAACTGGGGAGACGCACTGAAGCTTTCTTT
>TRBJ2-6|NA|TRBV27|NA
CASSSPGPGANVLTF
TGTGCCAGCAGTTCGCCAGGGCCTGGGGCCAACGTCCTGACTTTC
>TRBJ1-4|TRBD1|TRBV7-2|NA
CASSFQQGGTEKLFF
TGTGCCAGCAGCTTCCAACAGGGGGGTACCGAAAAACTGTTTTTT
>TRBJ2-5|TRBD2|TRBV18|NA
CASSASGGLETQYF
TGTGCCAGCTCAGCTAGCGGGGGGCTGGAGACCCAGTACTTC
>TRBJ2-5|NA|TRBV5-1|few
CASSHRHRVEETQYF
TGCGCCAGCAGCCATAGACACAGGGTCGAGGAGACCCAGTACTTC
>TRBJ1-1|NA|TRBV11-1|few
CASSLETGSTEAFF
TGTGCCAGCAGCTTAGAGACTGGGTCCACTGAAGCTTTCTTT
>TRBJ1-6|NA|TRBV19|NA
CASKIREGNSPLHF
TGTGCCAGTAAGATCAGGGAAGGCAATTCACCCCTCCACTTT
>TRBJ2-5|NA|TRBV5-4|NA
CASSPTGQETQYF
TGTGCCAGCAGCCCGACAGGACAAGAGACCCAGTACTTC
>TRBJ1-1|NA|TRBV6-5|NA
CASSREDRNTEAFF
TGTGCCAGCAGTCGTGAGGACAGGAACACTGAAGCTTTCTTT
>TRBJ1-2|NA|TRBV12-3/TRBV12-4|NA
CASRRAGGGYTF
TGTGCCAGCAGGCGCGCCGGGGGTGGCTACACCTTC
>TRBJ2-1|NA|TRBV27|few
CASSLVSWDKDNEQFF
TGTGCCAGCAGTTTGGTGTCGTGGGACAAAGACAATGAGCAGTTCTTC
>TRBJ1-6|TRBD1|TRBV25-1|NA
CASSKGDRDNSPLHF
TGTGCCAGTTCAAAGGGGGACAGAGATAATTCACCCCTCCACTTT
>TRBJ1-1|TRBD1|TRBV29-1|few
CSAGQGGVNTEAFF
TGCAGCGCGGGACAGGGTGGGGTGAACACTGAAGCTTTCTTT
>TRBJ2-7|NA|TRBV19|NA
CASSRPGHHYEQYF
TGTGCCAGTAGTCGGCCGGGACACCACTACGAGCAGTACTTC
>TRBJ1-5|NA|TRBV6-2/TRBV6-3|NA
CASSPRKDSNQPQHF
TGTGCCAGCAGCCCCAGGAAAGATAGCAATCAGCCCCAGCATTTT
>TRBJ2-5|TRBD1|TRBV7-9|NA
CASSLGTGGETQYF
TGTGCCAGCAGCTTAGGGACAGGGGGAGAGACCCAGTACTTC
>TRBJ1-6|NA|TRBV3-1/TRBV3-2|NA
CASSQFASDSPLHF
TGTGCCAGCAGCCAGTTCGCTTCGGATTCACCCCTCCACTTT